This T cell receptor (beta chain) was recorded in a study of blood T cell repertoires in COVID-19 (dated by TCRdb to about 2020). At the level of the whole study: Samples from collaborators originated in the United States, Italy and Spain and spanned both the acute and convalescent phases of COVID-19. The material from the prospective study consisted of cDNA or gDNA derived from T cells, B-cell-depleted T cells, or PBMCs. Deeply sampled blood TCRbeta repertoires from subjects exposed to, actively infected with, or recovered from COVID-19 were included in the dataset. A freely available public database, intended as a resource for researchers studying the immune response to SARS-CoV-2, is where the repertoires were released. The samples were drawn from the first 160 participants of the ongoing ImmuneRACE study and from over 950 subjects provided by 6 global collaborators. Sample metadata almost always included a de-identified subject ID, COVID-19 status, age in years and sex. Where HLA class I and class II types were available, the types were taken from metadata supplied by the sample provider, not from assay-based typing. Overall study outcomes, separate from this receptor: How much clinical and demographic metadata was included differed by source and by participant, and the metadata was provided uncurated.

TCRbeta CDR3 regions were amplified from genomic DNA by means of the immunoSEQ Assay, a bias-controlled multiplex PCR. In the source study's methods: Within the assay, amplification of reference gene primers was used to estimate how many nucleated cells each sample contained. To quantify the absolute abundance of each unique TCRbeta CDR3 rearrangement, sequence reads were collapsed and filtered. Productive Simpson clonality was computed per sample as the square root of Simpson's diversity index over productive rearrangements. Not all clones reach the TCRdb copy of this immuneACCESS table, which keeps in-frame sequences only. Checked studies attribute under half of the gap to unresolved V genes and leave the rest unexplained. V and J calls and clone size are as listed in that table; D and trimming were resolved from the DNA. This sample holds 250,000 to 350,000 clones; 70% to 90% were observed only once. The ten largest clonotypes hold approximately 8% of the sample.

This clone was seen once. What this receptor recognizes is not known. No base-level quality is on record; no much larger clone is a single base apart. Another Seattle source contributed samples from volunteer blood donors who had recovered from COVID-19. Whole blood was collected in K2EDTA tubes by collaborating institutions according to the institutions' own protocols. For TCRbeta analysis, collaborator samples were shipped as frozen whole blood, as isolated PBMCs, or as DNA extracted from either sample type. Looking up the germline V gene yields CDR1 MDHEN and CDR2 SYDVKM. The CDR3 measures 13 amino acids from cysteine to phenylalanine. Here the CDR3 DNA is all that survives: 39 bases in frame from base 1. Trimming removed 4 bases from V and 4 bases from J, leaving 10 bases between the germline ends.

The TCR was taken from a woman between 45 and 60 years old who had recovered from COVID-19. The chain was built from TRBV28 and TRBJ1-1; a weak D assignment points to TRBD1 (6 bases agree). Specimen: peripheral blood. The DNA sequence is given as TGTGCCAGCAGTTCTCTAGGGGGCACTGAAGCTTTCTTT. Its translation reads: CASSSLGGTEAFF.